The next 18 T cell receptor beta chains were all read from a single sample in a study of T cells in Graves' hyperthyroidism and ophthalmopathy (dated by TCRdb to between 2018 and 2021). Receptor libraries were prepared by multiplex PCR. Sequencing relied on an Illumina HiSeq 2000. The TCR beta CDR3 regions were amplified from the RNA transcripts. For the first round of RT-PCR on the TCR CDR3, the HTBI primer set was used together with the Qiagen OneStep RT-PCR kit. The public reads were reanalyzed by TCRdb: fastp trimming at Q25, MiXCR alignment, in-frame beta chains only. Rows matching on CDR3 protein sequence are summarized as one entry with the most common DNA and genes. Recorded for this sample are over 400,000 distinct CDR3 sequences; around a fifth of them occurred a single time. The ten most abundant clones make up roughly 49% of the sample. The sequencing input was blood. The receptors derive from an older woman with Graves' ophthalmopathy.

V gene TRBV10-2 combines with J gene TRBJ1-6; D is unclear. Per germline, CDR1 WSHSY and CDR2 SAAADI. Deletions cut 5 bases from V and 5 bases from J, with 13 bases between. The CDR3 is made up of 15 amino acids. CDR3 sequence: CASSFSANDNSPLHF. CDR3 nucleotide sequence: TGCGCCAGCAGTTTCAGCGCCAATGATAATTCACCCCTCCACTTT.

In its sample, this clonotype was seen a few times. CDR3: CASSVAIGVTDTQYF. CDR3 in DNA: TGTGCCAGCAGCGTAGCGATTGGCGTAACAGATACGCAGTATTTT. The chain is built from TRBV9 and TRBJ2-3; D is uncertain. Trimming removed 0 bases at V and 3 bases at J, with 11 bases between. The CDR3 totals 15 residues. In germline, CDR1 is SGDLS, CDR2 YYNGEE. The whole variable domain, filled in from reference TRBV9 and TRBJ2-3, reads DSGVTQTPKHLITATGQRVTLRCSPRSGDLSVYWYQQSLDQGLQFLIQYYNGEERAKGNILERFSAQQFPDLHSELNLSSLELGDSALYFCASSVAIGVTDTQYFGPGTRLTVL.

This clonotype was picked up one time. This sequence joins TRBV19 and TRBJ2-3, with 7 bases fitting TRBD1. The V and J ends lost 5 bases and 4 bases, in that order; junction bases with no gene match: 9. Germline V gene data show CDR1 as LNHDA and CDR2 as SQIVND (reference sequence). CDR3 length: 15 amino acids. The DNA for the CDR3 is TGTGCCAGTAGTGCGCGACAGGGTGGGGCAGATACGCAGTATTTT. Translated: CASSARQGGADTQYF.

This clonotype was detected ten times or more. This chain joins TRBV6-2 or TRBV6-3 and TRBJ1-5; D is unclear. This CDR3 region has 11 residues. Germline V lookup: CDR1 MNHEY, CDR2 SVGEGT. Trimming left V 2 bases short and J 10 bases short, with 6 bases between. CDR3 sequence reads: CASSYTGPQHF. The CDR3, as DNA: TGTGCCAGCAGTTACACCGGACCCCAGCATTTT.

The chain is built from TRBV20-1 and TRBJ2-1, with TRBD2 identical over 8 bases. The V segment lost 3 bases and the J segment 4 bases; nucleotides outside the gene matches: 5. Per the germline V gene, CDR1 is DFQATT and CDR2 is SNEGSKA (reference sequence). The CDR3 is 14 residues long. The CDR3 region is CSASPSGWYNEQFF. DNA of the CDR3: TGCAGTGCTAGTCCTAGCGGGTGGTACAATGAGCAGTTCTTC.

This clonotype showed up just a few times. The chain employs TRBV5-1 and TRBJ1-1; TRBD1 matches at 7 bases. Germline lookup yields CDR1 SGHRS and CDR2 YFSETQ. J lost 1 base, V lost 2 bases, and 5 bases had no gene match. The CDR3 spans 15 residues. The CDR3 spells CASSFLTGTNTEAFF. CDR3 DNA sequence: TGCGCCAGCAGCTTCTTGACAGGGACGAACACTGAAGCTTTCTTT.

A few counts support this clonotype. The chain links TRBV6-6 to TRBJ1-5; D uncertain. CDR3 size: 14 residues. Germline V lookup: CDR1 MNHNY, CDR2 SVGAGI (reference sequence). Trimming pared 2 bases from V and 5 bases from J, leaving 10 bases between. In nucleotides, the CDR3 is TGTGCCAGCAGTTACGGGCCCCCGGATCAGCCCCAGCATTTT. Translated, it gives CASSYGPPDQPQHF.

Turning to this clonotype: The junction shows a germline mismatch at one end, possibly a read error. The chain carries TRBV28 and TRBJ1-3; TRBD1 is a possible D gene (5 bases). This CDR3 spans 15 amino acids. Germline CDR1 and CDR2: MDHEN and SYDVKM. The CDR3 DNA is TGTGCCAGCAGTATGGGTTGGGACTCTGGAAGCACCATATATTTT. As protein: CASSMGWDSGSTIYF.

The rearrangement joins TRBV7-3 to TRBJ2-1; 8 bases are shared with TRBD1. Trimming took 4 bases from V and 10 from J; bases not matched to a gene: 12. This CDR3 has 15 amino acids. Germline values: CDR1 SGHTA, CDR2 FQGTGA. The CDR3 reads CASSSTLRGRGEQFF. In nucleotides, the CDR3 is TGTGCCAGCAGCTCCACCCTCAGGGGGCGAGGCGAGCAGTTCTTC. The full variable domain, with the rest looked up from reference TRBV7-3 and TRBJ2-1, is GAGVSQTPSNKVTEKGKYVELRCDPISGHTALYWYRQSLGQGPEFLIYFQGTGAADDSGLPNDRFFAVRPEGSVSTLKIQRTERGDSAVYLCASSSTLRGRGEQFFGPGTRLTVL.

The chain joins TRBV5-5 to TRBJ2-3, with 10 bases identical to TRBD1. Germline CDR1 is SGHKS and CDR2 is YYEKEE (reference sequence). V lost 6 bases and J lost 7; bases outside the gene matches: 8. The CDR3 spans 14 residues. In DNA, the CDR3 is TGTGCCAGCAATCCCGGGACAGGGGTTAATACGCAGTATTTT. As protein: CASNPGTGVNTQYF.

The rearrangement links TRBV15 to TRBJ2-1, with TRBD2 identical over 8 bases. J gave up 10 bases and V 4 bases, and 6 bases lay outside the gene matches. The CDR3 has 13 residues. Germline values: CDR1 LNHNV, CDR2 YYDKDF (reference sequence). CDR3 sequence (DNA): TGTGCCACCAGCACCGGACTAGCAGGGGAGCAGTTCTTC. Residues: CATSTGLAGEQFF.

The genes are TRBV6-5 and TRBJ2-3; no clear D gene. The V end was cut by 2 bases, the J end by 5 bases, with 11 bases between. Germline V gene sequence: CDR1 MNHEY, CDR2 SVGAGI. This CDR3 has 14 residues. The CDR3 loop reads CASSYRASLDTQYF. In nucleotides, the CDR3 is TGTGCCAGCAGTTACAGGGCTAGTTTAGATACGCAGTATTTT.

This clonotype occurred once. The chain links TRBV6-2 or TRBV6-3 to TRBJ2-7; D may be TRBD2 (6 bases). The CDR3 is 15 amino acids. Trimming pared 7 bases from V and 2 bases from J, leaving 18 bases between. The germline CDR1 and CDR2 sequences are MNHEY and SVGEGT. The CDR3 nucleotides are TGTGCCAGCAACAAGGCCCCGGGGGAGGCCTACGAGCAGTACTTC. Its translation is CASNKAPGEAYEQYF.

This clonotype came up many times. The rearrangement links TRBV12-3 or TRBV12-4 to TRBJ2-7, with D perhaps matching TRBD1 or TRBD2 (6 bases each). This CDR3 spans 14 amino acids. Between the trimmed V and J ends, which lost 3 bases and 4 bases, there was a span of 13 bases. The CDR3 loop is CASSFGGADYEQYF. The CDR3 DNA follows: TGTGCCAGCAGTTTCGGGGGCGCGGATTACGAGCAGTACTTC.

The chain recombines TRBV12-3 or TRBV12-4 with TRBJ2-1; 12 nucleotides align to TRBD2. This CDR3 is 16 amino acids long. V lost 3 bases, J lost 6 bases, and 6 bases stayed unmatched. CDR3 loop: CASSLGRTSGINEQFF. In DNA, the CDR3 is TGTGCCAGCAGTTTGGGCAGGACTAGCGGGATCAATGAGCAGTTCTTC.

This clonotype was found many times. The chain employs TRBV28 and TRBJ2-1; 13 bases are a match to TRBD2. The trim removed 5 bases at V and 2 bases at J, leaving 6 bases unmatched. The CDR3 is made up of 17 amino acids. Germline CDR1 and CDR2: MDHEN and SYDVKM. The CDR3 here is CASSLRLAGGTYNEQFF. CDR3 DNA: TGTGCCAGCAGTCTCCGACTAGCGGGAGGCACCTACAATGAGCAGTTCTTC.

This clonotype was detected a few times. The chain links TRBV27 to TRBJ2-7; D gene uncertain. Germline assignment: CDR1 MNHEY and CDR2 SMNVEV (reference sequence). The CDR3 runs to 13 residues. Trimming shortened V by 0 bases and J by 2 bases, and 5 bases separated the two germline ends. CDR3 sequence (DNA): TGTGCCAGCAGTTTATCGACACCCTACGAGCAGTACTTC. Residues: CASSLSTPYEQYF.

V and J are TRBV2 and TRBJ1-2; D perhaps matches TRBD1 (5 bases). V shed 5 bases and J shed 2 bases, with 12 bases lying between them. CDR1 SNHLY and CDR2 FYNNEI come from the germline V gene. This CDR3 comprises 14 residues. The CDR3: CASSSGTDNYGYTF. CDR3 in DNA: TGTGCCAGCAGTTCCGGGACTGACAACTATGGCTACACCTTC.